This T cell receptor beta chain was found in a study of cytomegalovirus exposure and HLA in healthy donors. In the PCR, 60 Vbeta and 13 Jbeta primers were used. This table comes from immunoSEQ multiplex PCR, and its TCRdb copy is limited to in-frame clones, with some not included. The table records about 120,000 clones, roughly 70% of them present only once. The CDR3 covers 16 residues. Per the germline V gene, CDR1 is SGHNT and CDR2 is YYREEE (reference sequence). V lost 4 bases and J lost 0, with 14 bases in between. The source material was PBMCs. This TCR was recovered from a man between 40 and 49 years old in good health and CMV-seropositive. The V gene is TRBV5-4, the J gene TRBJ1-3, with D tentatively TRBD1 (5 bases). The CDR3 is CASSPPGGFSGNTIYF. CDR3 nucleotide sequence: TGTGCCAGCAGCCCACCCGGGGGGTTCTCTGGAAACACCATATATTTT.